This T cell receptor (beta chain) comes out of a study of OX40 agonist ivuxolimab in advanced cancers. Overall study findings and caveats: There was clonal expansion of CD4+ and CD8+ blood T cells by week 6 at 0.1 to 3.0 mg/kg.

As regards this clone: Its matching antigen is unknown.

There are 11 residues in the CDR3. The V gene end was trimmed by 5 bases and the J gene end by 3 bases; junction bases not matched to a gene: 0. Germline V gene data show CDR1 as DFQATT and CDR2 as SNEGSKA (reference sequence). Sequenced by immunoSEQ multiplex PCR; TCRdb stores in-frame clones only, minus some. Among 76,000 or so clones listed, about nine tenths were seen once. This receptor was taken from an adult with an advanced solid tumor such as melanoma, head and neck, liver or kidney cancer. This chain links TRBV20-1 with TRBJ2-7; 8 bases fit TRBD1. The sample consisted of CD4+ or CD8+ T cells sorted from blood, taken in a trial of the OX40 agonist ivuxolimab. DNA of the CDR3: TGCAGTGCTGGACAGGGCTACGAGCAGTACTTC. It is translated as CSAGQGYEQYF.